Shown below are 23 T cell receptor beta chains from a single sample sequenced in a study of CD8 T cells in Susac syndrome. The RNA, roughly 0.5 to 1 ug, was put through reverse transcription using random hexamers. TCRdb reprocessed the immunoSEQ multiplex PCR reads via MiXCR and lists one record per CDR3 protein. This table holds about 110,000 distinct CDR3 sequences, approximately 93% found once. Sequenced input: CD8+ T cells from PBMCs. The receptors derive from a human donor with Susac syndrome.

The V gene is TRBV27, the J gene TRBJ1-5; maybe TRBD1 (5 bases). V lost 6 bases and J lost 5, with 14 bases in between. Germline assignment: CDR1 MNHEY and CDR2 SMNVEV (reference sequence). The CDR3 is 14 residues long. The CDR3 region is CASRGTPEDQPQHF. In DNA, the CDR3 is TGTGCCAGCAGGGGGACCCCAGAGGATCAGCCCCAGCATTTT.

This clonotype was picked up a small number of times. This sequence joins TRBV12-3 or TRBV12-4 and TRBJ2-3; TRBD2 is a possible D gene (5 bases). The CDR3 loop spans 13 amino acids. V was clipped by 4 bases and J by 3 bases, with 8 bases between them. CDR3 sequence reads: CASSSTGTDTQYF. CDR3 DNA: TGTGCCAGCAGTTCCACGGGAACAGATACGCAGTATTTT.

The sample holds one count of this clonotype. The genes are TRBV4-1 and TRBJ2-4; 13 positions match TRBD2. V dropped 2 bases and J dropped 5; count of bases not matched to a gene: 9. The CDR3 loop spans 18 amino acids. Germline CDR1 MGHRA, CDR2 YSYEKL. CDR3 nucleotides: TGCGCCAGCAGCCAACTACTAGCGGGGGGGCAGTTGGAAAACATTCAGTACTTC. This translates into CASSQLLAGGQLENIQYF.

The genes are TRBV20-1 and TRBJ2-1; 11 bases map to TRBD2. V dropped 3 bases and J dropped 4; count of bases not matched to a gene: 2. In germline, CDR1 is DFQATT, CDR2 SNEGSKA (reference sequence). CDR3 length: 14 amino acids. As DNA, the CDR3 is TGCAGTGCTAGGGGACTAGCGGCTTACAATGAGCAGTTCTTC. It is translated as CSARGLAAYNEQFF.

This chain joins TRBV5-4 and TRBJ2-3; D is possibly TRBD1 or TRBD2 (5 bases each). Germline V CDR1 and CDR2: SGHNT, YYREEE (reference sequence). The germline V and J ends were trimmed by 2 bases and 5 bases, with 9 bases remaining between them. The CDR3 is 13 amino acids. The CDR3 sequence is CASSFGDVDTQYF. The CDR3 DNA follows: TGTGCCAGCAGCTTCGGGGACGTAGATACGCAGTATTTT.

The chain links TRBV2 to TRBJ1-1, with TRBD1 as a possible D gene (5 bases). This CDR3 has 13 amino acids. Per germline, CDR1 SNHLY and CDR2 FYNNEI. Trimming removed 6 bases from V and 7 bases from J, with 15 bases in between. CDR3 sequence (DNA): TGTGCCAGCAGGCCGGGACCTAACCTTGAAGCTTTCTTT. This gives the protein CASRPGPNLEAFF.

Regarding this clonotype: It is unclear where the CDR3 begins or ends on the DNA, so no DNA is shown, and the CDR3 is as TCRdb lists it. The V call is TRBV9, the J call TRBJ2-7; the D segment call TRBD1 is taken from the table without a DNA check. With termini counted, the CDR3 has 16 amino acids. The V gene's germline CDR1 is SGDLS and CDR2 YYNGEE. CDR3 in amino acids: CASSVGPGQGSHEQYF.

The CDR3 DNA follows: TGCGCCAGCAGCCCTAGCGGGGTTAACTACGAGCAGTACTTC. Its translation: CASSPSGVNYEQYF. The rearrangement uses TRBV4-1 and TRBJ2-7; the match to TRBD2 covers 9 bases. The junction had 4 bases not matched to a gene; V was cut back by 4 bases and J by 3 bases. Germline loops: CDR1 MGHRA, CDR2 YSYEKL. The CDR3 contains 14 residues.

This clonotype was picked up one time. This chain uses TRBV4-1 with TRBJ2-5; D unresolved. The CDR3 sequence is 12 residues long. Germline V CDR1 and CDR2: MGHRA, YSYEKL. Deletions cut 0 bases from V and 4 bases from J, with 3 bases between. CDR3 region: CASSQETETQYF. The CDR3 DNA follows: TGCGCCAGCAGCCAAGAGACAGAGACCCAGTACTTC.

In DNA form, the CDR3 reads TGTGCCAGCCGCTCCGGGGACAGTCCCTACACCTTC. Its protein is CASRSGDSPYTF. The V gene is TRBV5-4, the J gene TRBJ1-2, with 7 bases matching TRBD1. Trimming took 7 bases from V and 10 from J; bases not matched to a gene: 10. The CDR3 covers 12 residues. Germline V gene data show CDR1 as SGHNT and CDR2 as YYREEE (reference sequence).

The V gene is TRBV5-6, the J gene TRBJ1-3; TRBD1 is a possible D gene (5 bases). Trimming shortened V by 3 bases and J by 7 bases, and 17 bases separated the two germline ends. Germline CDR1 is SGHDT and CDR2 is YYEEEE. This CDR3 is 15 amino acids long. The CDR3 here is CASSSEQDLGNTIYF. The CDR3 nucleotides are TGTGCCAGCAGCTCGGAACAGGATTTAGGGAACACCATATATTTT.

The gene calls are TRBV5-4 and TRBJ2-1; no definite D call. V lost 4 bases and J lost 7, with 9 bases in between. Germline loops: CDR1 SGHNT, CDR2 YYREEE (reference sequence). The CDR3 has 12 amino acids. The DNA for the CDR3 is TGTGCCAGCAGCCCGGGTTGGAATGAGCAGTTCTTC. It yields the protein CASSPGWNEQFF. Together with reference TRBV5-4 and TRBJ2-1, the CDR3 gives the full variable domain: ETGVTQSPTHLIKTRGQQVTLRCSSQSGHNTVSWYQQALGQGPQFIFQYYREEENGRGNFPPRFSGLQFPNYSSELNVNALELDDSALYLCASSPGWNEQFFGPGTRLTVL.

The rearrangement joins TRBV3-1 to TRBJ1-1; TRBD1 aligns across 7 bases. The germline CDR1 and CDR2 sequences are LGHDT and YNNKEL (reference sequence). This CDR3 region has 14 residues. Trimming at V came to 4 bases and at J to 11 bases, leaving 13 bases not matched to a gene. The CDR3 DNA follows: TGTGCCAGCAGCCCCCGGACAGGAGTAGCGGAGGCTTTCTTT. This sequence encodes CASSPRTGVAEAFF. Filled out from reference TRBV3-1 and TRBJ1-1, the complete variable domain reads DTAVSQTPKYLVTQMGNDKSIKCEQNLGHDTMYWYKQDSKKFLKIMFSYNNKELIINETVPNRFSPKSPDKAHLNLHINSLELGDSAVYFCASSPRTGVAEAFFGQGTRLTVV.

The genes are TRBV7-9 and TRBJ2-2; D possibly corresponds to TRBD1 (6 bases). Trimming shortened V by 5 bases and J by 5 bases, and 12 bases separated the two germline ends. Germline lookup yields CDR1 SEHNR and CDR2 FQNEAQ (reference sequence). There are 14 residues in the CDR3. Written as DNA, the CDR3 is TGTGCCAGCAGCCCACCAGACAGGACCGGGGAGCTGTTTTTT. This translates into CASSPPDRTGELFF.

The rearrangement joins TRBV12-3 or TRBV12-4 to TRBJ2-1; a possible D gene is TRBD2 (7 bases). This CDR3 contains 15 residues. Trimming removed 10 bases from V and 4 bases from J, with 20 bases in between. CDR3 loop: CATRGLGGNYNEQFF. The CDR3 DNA sequence: TGTGCCACCAGGGGTCTCGGGGGGAATTACAATGAGCAGTTCTTC.

The chain recombines TRBV6-6 with TRBJ1-5; D unclear. CDR1 and CDR2 (germline): MNHNY, SVGAGI (reference sequence). Trimming left V 9 bases short and J 5 bases short, with 8 bases between. CDR3 size: 11 residues. CDR3 bases: TGTGCCAGTGGCTATGATCAGCCCCAGCATTTT. Amino acid sequence: CASGYDQPQHF.

The V call is TRBV14, the J call TRBJ2-1, with 12 bases aligning to TRBD2. The CDR3 loop spans 16 amino acids. The trim removed 4 bases at V and 3 bases at J, leaving 4 bases unmatched. Germline CDR1 reads SGHDN; CDR2 reads FVKESK. In nucleotides, the CDR3 is TGTGCCAGCAGCCGCTCGGGACTAGCGGGCTACAATGAGCAGTTCTTC. This codes for CASSRSGLAGYNEQFF. Complete variable domain (other parts from reference TRBV14 and TRBJ2-1): EAGVTQFPSHSVIEKGQTVTLRCDPISGHDNLYWYRRVMGKEIKFLLHFVKESKQDESGMPNNRFLAERTGGTYSTLKVQPAELEDSGVYFCASSRSGLAGYNEQFFGPGTRLTVL.

The gene calls are TRBV7-9 and TRBJ1-2; 8 bases align to TRBD1. Germline CDR1 reads SEHNR; CDR2 reads FQNEAQ (reference sequence). The CDR3 totals 17 residues. V shed 4 bases, J shed 2 bases, and the junction held 12 bases outside the gene matches. The CDR3: CASSSRTGSHSNYGYTF. The DNA for the CDR3 is TGTGCCAGCAGCTCGAGGACAGGGTCACATAGCAACTATGGCTACACCTTC.

The J gene is TRBJ1-1, the V gene TRBV11-2, with D maybe TRBD1 (5 bases). This CDR3 is 14 amino acids long. The germline V and J ends were trimmed by 0 bases and 4 bases, with 9 bases remaining between them. CDR1 and CDR2 (germline): SGHAT, FQNNGV. The CDR3 nucleotides read TGTGCCAGCAGCTTAGAGGTTCAGGGCACTGAAGCTTTCTTT. The encoded protein is CASSLEVQGTEAFF.

V usage is TRBV20-1 and J usage is TRBJ1-2, with D tentatively TRBD1 (5 bases). This CDR3 is built from 13 residues. Trimming removed 0 bases from V and 4 bases from J, with 9 bases in between. Per the germline V gene, CDR1 is DFQATT and CDR2 is SNEGSKA (reference sequence). In nucleotides, the CDR3 is TGCAGTGCTAGAGATGAGGGGAGCTATGGCTACACCTTC. This sequence encodes CSARDEGSYGYTF.

This sequence joins TRBV6-5 and TRBJ2-5; D not certain. The CDR3 is made up of 13 amino acids. V was cut by 2 bases and J by 14 bases, with 18 bases left in between. The germline V gene has CDR1 MNHEY and CDR2 SVGAGI. The CDR3 nucleotides are TGTGCCAGCAGTTACAGCCCCGGAGCCCGCCCCTACTTC. It specifies CASSYSPGARPYF.

A single count supports this clonotype. The V gene is TRBV14, the J gene TRBJ1-1, with unresolved D. The CDR3 sequence is 15 residues long. CDR1 is SGHDN and CDR2 is FVKESK in the germline V gene. The ends were cut back, 2 bases at V and 7 bases at J, with 17 bases in the middle. Here the CDR3 DNA reads TGTGCCAGCAGCCAAATCTTGGGGTCCGAGGGTGAAGCTTTCTTT. Its translation is CASSQILGSEGEAFF.

This clonotype has only one observation. V and J are TRBV5-4 and TRBJ1-2; perhaps TRBD1 as D (5 bases). The CDR3 loop spans 14 amino acids. Trimming cost V 2 bases and J 4 bases, with 12 bases left between them. Germline values: CDR1 SGHNT, CDR2 YYREEE (reference sequence). This CDR3 is CASSLRGSLYGYTF. Written as DNA, the CDR3 is TGTGCCAGCAGCTTAAGGGGATCACTCTATGGCTACACCTTC.